The 6 T cell receptor beta chains presented below share a single source sample, sequenced in a study of T cell repertoires in cytomegalovirus infection. TCRdb reprocessed the reads via MiXCR and lists one record per CDR3 protein. The sample includes 200,000 to 300,000 distinct CDR3 sequences, roughly an eighth seen only once; the top ten take 1.5% to 2%. The material sequenced was PBMCs. The receptors were sampled from a human donor in good health (CMV status not recorded). Some clones in this sample may be carry-over from other donors' samples.

V usage is TRBV12-3 or TRBV12-4 and J usage is TRBJ1-2; the match to TRBD1 covers 8 bases. J gave up 8 bases and V 3 bases, and 5 bases lay outside the gene matches. The CDR3 sequence is 13 residues long. The CDR3 nucleotides read TGTGCCAGCAGTTTGCAGGGGGCGGGAGGCTACACCTTC. It translates to CASSLQGAGGYTF.

This clonotype was observed at least ten times. This chain's CDR3 is CASSKNSGGFDNEQFF. The CDR3 DNA sequence: TGTGCCAGCAGTAAAAACAGTGGGGGTTTCGACAATGAGCAGTTCTTC. The chain uses TRBV7-2 and TRBJ2-1; D possibly matches TRBD1 or TRBD2 (5 bases each). The V end lost 6 bases, the J end lost 5 bases, and 20 bases lay between the germline ends. The CDR3 runs 16 residues. Per the germline V gene, CDR1 is SGHTA and CDR2 is FQGNSA. The variable domain in full, completed from reference TRBV7-2 and TRBJ2-1, reads GAGVSQSPSNKVTEKGKDVELRCDPISGHTALYWYRQSLGQGLEFLIYFQGNSAPDKSGLPSDRFSAERTGGSVSTLTIQRTQQEDSAVYLCASSKNSGGFDNEQFFGPGTRLTVL.

In its sample, this clonotype was seen many times. The V call is TRBV27, the J call TRBJ1-1; D not resolved. V dropped 2 bases and J dropped 1 base, with 5 bases sitting between them. The CDR3 has 13 residues. Germline loops: CDR1 MNHEY, CDR2 SMNVEV (reference sequence). This CDR3 is CASSLSWNTEAFF. The CDR3 nucleotides are TGTGCCAGCAGTTTAAGCTGGAACACTGAAGCTTTCTTT.

The chain has TRBV29-1 and TRBJ2-5, with TRBD1 identical over 8 bases. The V gene's germline CDR1 is SQVTM and CDR2 ANQGSEA. The CDR3 extends over 13 amino acids. Trimming removed 6 bases from V and 5 bases from J; junction bases left unmatched: 8. The CDR3 DNA is TGCAGCGTCGAGGACAGGGCTGGGGAGACCCAGTACTTC. Residues: CSVEDRAGETQYF.

This clonotype was detected many times. The CDR3 nucleotides read TGTGCCAGCAGCTTAGTAGGGCCGGGGGAGCAGTTCTTC. This gives the protein CASSLVGPGEQFF. V gene TRBV7-2 combines with J gene TRBJ2-1, with D possibly TRBD2 on 5 matching bases. The CDR3 extends over 13 amino acids. Germline CDR1 and CDR2: SGHTA and FQGNSA. Trimming took off 1 base at V and 10 bases at J, with 11 bases between the two ends.

Ten or more counts support this clonotype. This sequence joins TRBV7-9 and TRBJ1-1; TRBD1 agrees at 9 bases. This CDR3 contains 16 residues. Germline CDR1 and CDR2: SEHNR and FQNEAQ (reference sequence). The J segment lost 4 bases and the V segment lost 2 bases, leaving 8 bases of the junction unmatched. The CDR3, as DNA: TGTGCCAGCAGCTTAACGCCCGGGACAGGGATCACTGAAGCTTTCTTT. It translates to CASSLTPGTGITEAFF.